The T cell receptor beta chain described here comes from a study of blood T cells in healthy people across ages. Study-wide results and limits: Versus aged donors, long-lived donors had higher diversity and more naive CD4+ cells. For the donors, CMV status was unknown and possibly confounded expanded clonotype changes.

For this clonotype: Antigen specificity is unknown.

There are 13 residues in the CDR3. CDR1 and CDR2 (germline): SEHNR, FQNEAQ (reference sequence). For every donor, a draw yielded around 10 milliliters of peripheral blood. Using a J-beta primer mix together with a sample-barcoded 5' primer, a second PCR was run for roughly 6 to 12 cycles. TCRdb recomputed calls from the 5' RACE reads with MiXCR, one row per CDR3 protein. The sample holds nearly 800,000 distinct CDR3 sequences; around a quarter are singletons and the top ten take more than 3%. The sample also formed part of further work on T cells of mothers and their children. That paper notes: Thymic selection shapes TCR recombination output in related pairs, and it does so similarly in unrelated pairs.

The TCR sequence derives from a boy younger than 18 in good health. This chain links TRBV7-9 with TRBJ2-5; no definite D call. The J call may be wrong; the DNA end is better matched by TRBJ2-7. The sequencing input was blood. CDR3 sequence (DNA): TGTGCCAGCAGCCAGAACACGAACTACGAGCAGTACTTC. Translating it yields CASSQNTNYEQYF.